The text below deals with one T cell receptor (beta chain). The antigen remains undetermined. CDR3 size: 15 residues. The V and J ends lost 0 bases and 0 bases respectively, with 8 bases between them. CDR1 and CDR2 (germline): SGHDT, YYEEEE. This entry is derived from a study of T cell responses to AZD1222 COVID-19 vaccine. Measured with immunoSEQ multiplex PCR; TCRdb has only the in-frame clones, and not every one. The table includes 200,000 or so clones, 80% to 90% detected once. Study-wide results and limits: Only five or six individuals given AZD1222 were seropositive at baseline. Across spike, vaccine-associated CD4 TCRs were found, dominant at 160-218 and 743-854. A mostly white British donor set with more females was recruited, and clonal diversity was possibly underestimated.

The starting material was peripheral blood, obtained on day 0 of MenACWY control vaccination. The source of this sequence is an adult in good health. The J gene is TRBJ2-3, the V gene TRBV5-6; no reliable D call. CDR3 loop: CASSLGSQSTDTQYF. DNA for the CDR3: TGTGCCAGCAGCTTGGGCAGCCAAAGCACAGATACGCAGTATTTT.